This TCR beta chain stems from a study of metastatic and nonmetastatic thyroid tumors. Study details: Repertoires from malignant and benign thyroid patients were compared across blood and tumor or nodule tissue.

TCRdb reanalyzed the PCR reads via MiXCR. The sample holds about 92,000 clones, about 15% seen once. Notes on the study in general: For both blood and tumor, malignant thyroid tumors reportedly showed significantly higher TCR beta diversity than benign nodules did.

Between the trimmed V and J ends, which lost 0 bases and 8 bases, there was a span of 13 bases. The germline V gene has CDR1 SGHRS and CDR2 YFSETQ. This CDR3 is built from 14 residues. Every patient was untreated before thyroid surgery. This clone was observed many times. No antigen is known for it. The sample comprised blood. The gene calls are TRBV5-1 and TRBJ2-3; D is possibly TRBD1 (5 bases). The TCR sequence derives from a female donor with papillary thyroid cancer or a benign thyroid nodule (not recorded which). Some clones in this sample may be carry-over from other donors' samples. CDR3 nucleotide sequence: TGCGCCAGCAGCTTGGGCGACAGCTCGGGTACGCAGTATTTT. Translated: CASSLGDSSGTQYF. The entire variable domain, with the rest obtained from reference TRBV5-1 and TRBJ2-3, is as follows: KAGVTQTPRYLIKTRGQQVTLSCSPISGHRSVSWYQQTPGQGLQFLFEYFSETQRNKGNFPGRFSGRQFSNSRSEMNVSTLELGDSALYLCASSLGDSSGTQYFGPGTRLTVL.